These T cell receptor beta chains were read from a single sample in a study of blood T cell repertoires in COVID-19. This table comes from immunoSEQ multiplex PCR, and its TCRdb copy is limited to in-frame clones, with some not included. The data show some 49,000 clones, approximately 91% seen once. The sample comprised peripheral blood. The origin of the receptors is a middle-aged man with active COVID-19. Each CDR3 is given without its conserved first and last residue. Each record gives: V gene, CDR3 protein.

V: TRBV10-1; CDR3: ASSDGSGNTIY
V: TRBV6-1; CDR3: ASSERTYEQY
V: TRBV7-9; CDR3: ASSSSRDFQPQH
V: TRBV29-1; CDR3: SVVRAGGVYEQY
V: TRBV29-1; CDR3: SYAGGPWNEQF
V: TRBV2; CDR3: ASSGRGSGELF
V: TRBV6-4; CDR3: ASSEAKAGGLTDTQY
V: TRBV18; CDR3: ASSLGQGGNTEAF
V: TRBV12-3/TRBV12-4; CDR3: APAPGFYEQY
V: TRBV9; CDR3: ASSPTPGGEQF
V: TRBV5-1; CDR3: ASSRRGGPNTGELF
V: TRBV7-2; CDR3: ASSLGQGMAYYNEQF
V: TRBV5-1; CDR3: ASHLRGRNTGELF
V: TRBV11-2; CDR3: ASNGQAQETQY
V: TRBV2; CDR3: ASNRVSGSGETQY
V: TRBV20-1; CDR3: SASLLVMTDTQY
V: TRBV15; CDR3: ATSREGGGTSGTDTQY